This T cell receptor (beta chain) was sequenced in a study of cytomegalovirus exposure and HLA in healthy donors. Overall study findings and caveats: Most sequenced TCRs were rare (though some public TCRs occurred in many donors). According to a later analysis, most TCR beta chains associated with CMV appeared HLA-restricted.

A word on this clone: Its antigen is currently unknown.

The CDR3 sequence is 14 residues long. Germline assignment: CDR1 MNHEY and CDR2 SVGAGI. V was trimmed by 2 bases and J by 12 bases, leaving 18 bases between them. The PCR employed 60 Vbeta primers together with 13 Jbeta primers. The assay was immunoSEQ multiplex PCR, and TCRdb's table has in-frame clones only and misses some. Counted here are approximately 140,000 clones, roughly 80% occurring once; the ten biggest clones make up around 3.2%. The TCR was taken from a human donor in good health. The sample taken for sequencing was PBMCs. V usage is TRBV6-5 and J usage is TRBJ2-3, with D possibly TRBD2 on 6 matching bases. The CDR3 bases are TGTGCCAGCAGTTACACTCTAGCGAGGGGAGGCCAGTATTTT. The encoded protein is CASSYTLARGGQYF.